This T cell receptor (beta chain) emerged from a study of OX40 agonist ivuxolimab in advanced cancers. For the study at large: Dose-escalation patients suffered from hepatocellular carcinoma, melanoma, renal cell or head and neck cancer.

Germline V gene lookup returns CDR1 SGHRS and CDR2 YFSETQ. The CDR3 runs to 17 residues. The V end was cut by 0 bases, the J end by 0 bases, with 13 bases between. Sequencing used immunoSEQ multiplex PCR; TCRdb keeps in-frame clones, though not all of them. The sample includes roughly 76,000 clones, more than 85% of them seen just once. The sample was CD4+ or CD8+ T cells sorted from blood, taken in a trial of the OX40 agonist ivuxolimab. This chain connects TRBV5-1 to TRBJ1-3; tentative D call: TRBD1 (5 bases). This TCR derives from an adult with an advanced solid tumor such as melanoma, head and neck, liver or kidney cancer. The CDR3 nucleotides read TGCGCCAGCAGCTTGGCCGAGGGGCCGAGCTCTGGAAACACCATATATTTT. The encoded protein is CASSLAEGPSSGNTIYF.